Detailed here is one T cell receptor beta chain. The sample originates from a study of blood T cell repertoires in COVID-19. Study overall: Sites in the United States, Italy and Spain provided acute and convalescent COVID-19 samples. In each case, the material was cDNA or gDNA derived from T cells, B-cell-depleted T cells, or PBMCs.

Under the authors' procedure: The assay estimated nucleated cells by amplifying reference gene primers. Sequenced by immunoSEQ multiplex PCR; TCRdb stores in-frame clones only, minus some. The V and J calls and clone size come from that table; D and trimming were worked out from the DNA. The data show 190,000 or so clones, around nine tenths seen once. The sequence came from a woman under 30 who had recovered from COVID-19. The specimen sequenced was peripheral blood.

The CDR3 loop reads CASSQFKFRLYEQYV. The CDR3 nucleotides are TGTGCCAGCAGCCAGTTTAAGTTCAGGCTCTACGAGCAGTACGTC. The chain uses TRBV14 and TRBJ2-7, with D unclear. The CDR3 consists of 15 residues. Trimming removed 3 bases from V and 3 bases from J, with 15 bases in between. CDR1 and CDR2 from the germline V gene are SGHDN and FVKESK.